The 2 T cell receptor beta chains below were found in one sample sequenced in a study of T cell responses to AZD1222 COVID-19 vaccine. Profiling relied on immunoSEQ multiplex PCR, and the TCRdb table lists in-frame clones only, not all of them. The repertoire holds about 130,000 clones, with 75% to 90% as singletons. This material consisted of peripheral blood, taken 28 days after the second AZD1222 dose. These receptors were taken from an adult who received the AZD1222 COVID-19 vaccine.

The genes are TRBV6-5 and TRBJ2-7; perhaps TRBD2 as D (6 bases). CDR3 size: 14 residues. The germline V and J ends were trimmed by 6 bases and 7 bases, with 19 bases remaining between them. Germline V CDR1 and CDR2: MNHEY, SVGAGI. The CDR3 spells CASSSILAEGEQYF. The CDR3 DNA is TGTGCCAGCAGCTCAATACTAGCCGAGGGGGAGCAGTACTTC.

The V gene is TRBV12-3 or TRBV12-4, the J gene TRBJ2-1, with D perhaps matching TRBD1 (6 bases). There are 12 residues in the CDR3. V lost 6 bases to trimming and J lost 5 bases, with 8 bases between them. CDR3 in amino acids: CASSTGNNEQFF. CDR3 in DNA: TGTGCCAGCAGCACAGGGAACAATGAGCAGTTCTTC.